This T cell receptor beta chain was found in a study of CXCR3-negative and CXCR3-positive naive CD8 T cells. Study-wide context: Every library held about 1.5 +/- 0.3 million TRB reads, and the total came to around 150 million. Whole-study findings and limits: After cryopreservation, expression of CXCR3 was partially reduced, and most assays were run with fresh PBMCs. CXCR3-positive naive cells had more hydrophobic TRB CDR3s than CXCR3-negative naive cells.

Points on this clonotype: No antigen is known for it.

Germline V gene sequence: CDR1 SQVTM, CDR2 ANQGSEA. CDR3 length equals 13 residues. UMI-labeled TRB cDNA libraries were prepared by 5' RACE. TCRdb reprocessed the 5' RACE reads and reports one entry per CDR3 protein, with no DNA. Recorded here are 35,000 to 55,000 distinct CDR3 sequences; the top ten clones represent 2% to 2.5%. The clonotype was recovered from a human donor in good health. Some clones in this sample may be carry-over from other donors' samples. The chain combines TRBV29-1 with TRBJ2-7. Sequenced sample: naive CXCR3- CD8+ T cells from blood. Subset meaning: CD45RO-CCR7+CD27+CD95- naive CD8+ T cells lacking CXCR3 (TNR3-). The CDR3 reads CSVSKDLKYEQYF.